Below are 2 T cell receptor beta chains sequenced from a single sample in a study of brain T cells in children with intractable seizures. TCRdb's copy holds only in-frame clones and misses some; the assay was immunoSEQ multiplex PCR. The sample shows approximately 330,000 clones, over 90% of them seen only once. Indicated time point: blood from clinic visit 5 months post-surgery; TSC patient then seizure free. The sample in question was peripheral blood, obtained 4 to 5 months after surgery. The receptor set was obtained from a boy under two years old with tuberous sclerosis and intractable seizures.

The V gene is TRBV5-1, the J gene TRBJ1-1; unclear D gene. The V and J ends lost 4 bases and 0 bases respectively, with 13 bases between them. The CDR3 length is 15 residues. Germline V lookup: CDR1 SGHRS, CDR2 YFSETQ. CDR3 loop: CASSRIYSLNTEAFF. The CDR3 bases are TGCGCCAGCAGCCGGATATACAGCCTGAACACTGAAGCTTTCTTT.

CDR3 region: CATSDPGQGVRSGANVLTF. The CDR3 DNA reads TGTGCCACCAGTGACCCGGGACAGGGGGTAAGGTCTGGGGCCAACGTCCTGACTTTC. The chain is built from TRBV24-1 and TRBJ2-6; TRBD1 agrees at 11 bases. This CDR3 spans 19 amino acids. Germline V gene sequence: CDR1 KGHDR, CDR2 SFDVKD. J gave up 1 base and V 4 bases, and 8 bases lay outside the gene matches.